The entry below describes one T cell receptor beta chain. Its cognate antigen is unknown. Generated by immunoSEQ multiplex PCR, the TCRdb table keeps only in-frame clones and is missing some. Of roughly 70,000 clones in the sample, about 70% were seen once. The data were obtained in a study of PD-1 blockade in classical Hodgkin lymphoma. Whole-study findings and limits: Before treatment, complete responders showed about the same diversity as newly diagnosed patients.

V lost 1 base, J lost 9 bases, and 13 bases stayed unmatched. CDR3 length: 16 residues. CDR1 and CDR2 (germline): GTSNPN, SVGIG (reference sequence). Relapse after autologous stem cell transplantation occurred in every patient, and brentuximab vedotin exposure varied. V gene TRBV30 combines with J gene TRBJ2-1, with 9 bases identical to TRBD2. The sequence derives from a human donor with classical Hodgkin lymphoma. The sequenced sample was peripheral blood mononuclear cells (PBMCs), obtained before the second cycle of nivolumab. CDR3: CAWSGRGGRAAGEQFF. As DNA, the CDR3 is TGTGCCTGGAGTGGGAGGGGCGGGAGGGCCGCGGGTGAGCAGTTCTTC.